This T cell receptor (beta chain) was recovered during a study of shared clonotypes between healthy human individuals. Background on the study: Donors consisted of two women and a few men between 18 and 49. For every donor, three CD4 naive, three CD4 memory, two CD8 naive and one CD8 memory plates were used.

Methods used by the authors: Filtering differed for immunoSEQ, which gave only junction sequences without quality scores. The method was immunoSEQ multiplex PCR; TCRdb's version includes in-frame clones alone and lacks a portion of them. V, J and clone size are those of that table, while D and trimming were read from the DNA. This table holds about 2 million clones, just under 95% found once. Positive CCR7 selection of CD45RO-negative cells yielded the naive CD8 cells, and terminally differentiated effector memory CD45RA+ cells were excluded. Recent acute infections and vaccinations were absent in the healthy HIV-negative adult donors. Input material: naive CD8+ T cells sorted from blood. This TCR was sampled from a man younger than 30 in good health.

The CDR3 loop is CASSLVRGRTSYEQYF. The CDR3 nucleotides are TGTGCCAGCAGCTTAGTTCGGGGCAGGACCTCCTACGAGCAGTACTTC. V gene TRBV13 combines with J gene TRBJ2-7; D may correspond to TRBD1 or TRBD2 (5 bases each). The V end lost 1 base, the J end lost 0 bases, and 13 bases lay between the germline ends. Germline V gives CDR1 PRHDT, CDR2 FYEKMQ (reference sequence). The CDR3 runs 16 residues.